A selection of T cell receptor beta chains follows, all from one sample in a study of T cells in tuberculosis. Measured with immunoSEQ multiplex PCR; TCRdb has only the in-frame clones, and not every one. Here the sample spans around 45,000 clones, around 94% being singletons. Sequencing was done on a sample of PBMCs. The receptors were gathered from a donor aged 10 to 29 with latent tuberculosis or without tuberculosis infection. Some clones in this sample may be carry-over from other donors' samples. Each CDR3 is given with its conserved first and last residue. The D gene is left open where the match is weak. Not every row has a clone size; where given, it reads once, few, many or a size class.

d_call	v_call	j_call	clone_size	cdr3_nt	cdr3_aa
TRBD1	TRBV28	TRBJ1-2	-	TGTGCCAGCAGCCAATCACAGGGGAATGGCTACACCTTC	CASSQSQGNGYTF
TRBD1	TRBV5-4	TRBJ2-7	few	TGTGCCAGCAGCGAACCGGGACAGGGGGCGTACGAGCAGTACTTC	CASSEPGQGAYEQYF
-	TRBV29-1	TRBJ2-7	-	TGCAGCGTTTCAGAAATCCAGGGCTCCTACGAGCAGTACTTC	CSVSEIQGSYEQYF
-	TRBV18	TRBJ1-5	-	TGTGCCAGCTCACCGAGACAGGACCGCAATCAGCCCCAGCATTTT	CASSPRQDRNQPQHF
TRBD2	TRBV5-1	TRBJ2-7	-	TGCGCCAGCAGCTCCGGACTAGCGGGAACCTACGAGCAGTACTTC	CASSSGLAGTYEQYF
TRBD1	TRBV4-3	TRBJ2-1	-	TGCGCCAGCAGCCAATATACAGGGGCGGTTGAGCAGTTCTTC	CASSQYTGAVEQFF
-	TRBV6-5	TRBJ2-5	few	TGTGCCAGCACCTCCGGGGAGACCCAGTACTTC	CASTSGETQYF
TRBD1	TRBV15	TRBJ2-3	-	TGTGCCACCAGCAGAGATTATAGGGACAGGGTCCTTGTAGCAGATACGCAGTATTTT	CATSRDYRDRVLVADTQYF
-	TRBV28	TRBJ1-2	-	TGTGCCAGCAGTTTAGGTGCAGGGACTTACGCCTATGGCTACACCTTC	CASSLGAGTYAYGYTF
TRBD1	TRBV5-1	TRBJ2-7	-	TGCGCCAGCAGCTTGGGAACAGGGGGCGGAGAGCAGTACTTC	CASSLGTGGGEQYF
TRBD1	TRBV30	TRBJ2-4	-	TGTGCCTGGAGTGTATTCGGTAAGGGGGCGAACATTCAGTACTTC	CAWSVFGKGANIQYF
-	TRBV20-1	TRBJ2-3	-	TGCAGTGCAGTAGCGGTGACGCAGTATTTT	CSAVAVTQYF
-	TRBV19	TRBJ1-1	few	TGTGCCAGTAGTATCCCGACTGAGATGAACACTGAAGCTTTCTTT	CASSIPTEMNTEAFF
TRBD2	TRBV19	TRBJ2-2	-	TGTGCCAGTAGGGTGATGAGCGGGAGGACATCGAACACCGGGGAGCTGTTTTTT	CASRVMSGRTSNTGELFF
-	TRBV5-4	TRBJ1-3	-	TGTGCCAGCAGCTTTCAACAGGCGGGGGGAAACACCATATATTTT	CASSFQQAGGNTIYF
TRBD2	TRBV30	TRBJ2-2	-	TGTGCCTGGAGTCTAGCGGGATTCGGCGGGGAGCTGTTTTTT	CAWSLAGFGGELFF
TRBD1	TRBV19	TRBJ2-7	-	TGTGCCAGTAGCGCCGCCGGGACAGGGTTCTACGAGCAGTACTTC	CASSAAGTGFYEQYF
TRBD1	TRBV27	TRBJ1-2	-	TGTGCCAGCAGTTGGGACAGGGTAAGAGGCGGCTACACCTTC	CASSWDRVRGGYTF
-	TRBV7-2	TRBJ2-1	-	TGTGCCAGCAGCTTAGCCGGGTTTGAGCAGTTCTTC	CASSLAGFEQFF
-	TRBV7-2	TRBJ1-5	-	TGTGCCAGCAGCACAAGGACAGGCAATCAGCCCCAGCATTTT	CASSTRTGNQPQHF
TRBD1	TRBV6-6	TRBJ2-2	-	TGTGCCAGCGGGACAGCCACCGGGGAGCTGTTTTTT	CASGTATGELFF
TRBD1	TRBV19	TRBJ1-5	few	TGTGCCAGTACCGAGGACAGGGGGCAGCCCCAGCATTTT	CASTEDRGQPQHF
-	TRBV4-1	TRBJ2-5	-	TGCGCCAGCAGCCCGTCTCCGAGGGAGACCCAGTACTTC	CASSPSPRETQYF
TRBD1	TRBV27	TRBJ2-7	-	TGTGCCAGCAGTTTGGGGACAGGGGCTGACGAGCAGTACTTC	CASSLGTGADEQYF
-	TRBV4-2	TRBJ2-2	-	TGTGCCAGCAGCCAAGGGGTAGGGGTGAACACCGGGGAGCTGTTTTTT	CASSQGVGVNTGELFF
TRBD1	TRBV7-8	TRBJ1-1	-	TGTGCCACTCAAGACAGGGCTGGTCCTGAAGCTTTCTTT	CATQDRAGPEAFF
TRBD1	TRBV7-9	TRBJ2-7	-	TGTGCCAGCAGCTTAGCGGGGACAGGGTTGAGGGAGCAGTACTTC	CASSLAGTGLREQYF
-	TRBV4-3	TRBJ1-2	-	TGCGCCAGCAGCCAGAACTTGCAGGGAGGGGATGGCTACACCTTC	CASSQNLQGGDGYTF
TRBD1	TRBV27	TRBJ2-7	-	TGTGCCAGCAGTTCGACCGGGACAGGGACCCCATACGAGCAGTACTTC	CASSSTGTGTPYEQYF
TRBD2	TRBV4-3	TRBJ2-1	-	TGCGCCAGCAGCCAAGAAGCTAGCGGGAGCTTCGAGGGGTACAATGAGCAGTTCTTC	CASSQEASGSFEGYNEQFF
-	TRBV10-3	TRBJ2-7	-	TGTGCCATCAGAGGAGGCGGCGCCTACGAGCAGTACTTC	CAIRGGGAYEQYF
-	TRBV5-1	TRBJ1-2	-	TGCGCCAGCAGCCCGCGGGGATTGACAGATAACTATGGCTACACCTTC	CASSPRGLTDNYGYTF
-	TRBV5-5	TRBJ2-3	-	TGTGCCAGCAGCTTGGTGTCAGGGGGCACAGATACGCAGTATTTT	CASSLVSGGTDTQYF
-	TRBV2	TRBJ2-7	-	TGTGCCAGCAGTGATTTGAGGGACTCCTACGAGCAGTACTTC	CASSDLRDSYEQYF
TRBD1	TRBV29-1	TRBJ2-4	-	TGCAGCATGACAGGGGCGGGCAAAAACATTCAGTACTTC	CSMTGAGKNIQYF
-	TRBV7-7	TRBJ2-2	-	TGTGCCAGCAGCTTAGGGGTAACAGGAACCGGGGAGCTGTTTTTT	CASSLGVTGTGELFF
TRBD2	TRBV4-1	TRBJ2-6	-	TGCGCCAGCAGCACCCGGGGGGGCCCTGGGGCCAACGTCCTGACTTTC	CASSTRGGPGANVLTF
-	TRBV7-2	TRBJ2-5	-	TGTGCCAGCAGCTTATGGCCTAGGGGGACGCAAGAGACCCAGTACTTC	CASSLWPRGTQETQYF
-	TRBV30	TRBJ1-1	-	TGTGCCTGGGACGGGGAGGGGAATACTGAAGCTTTCTTT	CAWDGEGNTEAFF
-	TRBV28	TRBJ1-1	-	TGTGCCAGCAGTCCCTCTGTCGGGTCCGAAGCTTTCTTT	CASSPSVGSEAFF
TRBD2	TRBV4-3	TRBJ2-2	-	TGCGCCAGCAGCCAAGGGGTAGCGGGAGGGCACACCGGGGAGCTGTTTTTT	CASSQGVAGGHTGELFF
TRBD1	TRBV5-1	TRBJ1-4	-	TGCGCCAGCAGCTTTAGCCGGGACAGGCGCGAAAAACTGTTTTTT	CASSFSRDRREKLFF
-	TRBV15	TRBJ1-2	-	TGTGCCACCAGCAGGGATTTCTCAGGCGACTATGGCTACACCTTC	CATSRDFSGDYGYTF
TRBD2	TRBV2	TRBJ2-4	-	TGTGCCAGCAGTCAGACTAGCGGGGGACCAGTAGCCAAAAACATTCAGTACTTC	CASSQTSGGPVAKNIQYF
-	TRBV2	TRBJ2-3	-	TGTGCCAGCAGTGAAATCAGGGGTGATACGCAGTATTTT	CASSEIRGDTQYF
TRBD1	TRBV30	TRBJ1-5	-	TGTGCCTGGAGTGTGGGGCAGGGGGCTCAGGTTCAGCCCCAGCATTTT	CAWSVGQGAQVQPQHF
TRBD1	TRBV28	TRBJ1-2	-	TGTGCCAGCAGTTCCCAGGGGGCTGGGAACTATGGCTACACCTTC	CASSSQGAGNYGYTF
TRBD2	TRBV5-1	TRBJ2-3	-	TGCGCCAGCAGCTTGGGACTAGCGGGACGGTCAGATACGCAGTATTTT	CASSLGLAGRSDTQYF
TRBD2	TRBV27	TRBJ2-1	-	TGTGCCAGCAGTTTATTAGCTAGCGGGTCAGGGTATGAGCAGTTCTTC	CASSLLASGSGYEQFF
TRBD2	TRBV27	TRBJ2-3	-	TGTGCCAGCAGTCCCCGACTAGCGGGACGCACAGATACGCAGTATTTT	CASSPRLAGRTDTQYF
TRBD2	TRBV6-6	TRBJ2-1	-	TGTGCCAGCAGTCCCGAGCGGGATCTCTACAATGAGCAGTTCTTC	CASSPERDLYNEQFF